This T cell receptor beta chain was sequenced for a study of shared clonotypes between healthy human individuals. Looking at the study overall: Donors, aged 18 to 49, were a couple of women and three men.

From CD4+ cells came CD45RA+ naive and CD45RA-negative memory subsets. It was at deep level that the assay was run. Each replicate PCR on the sorted subsets used 200 ng DNA (around 30,000 T cell genomes). Sequencing was performed with immunoSEQ multiplex PCR; in TCRdb, only in-frame clones are kept and a portion is missing. The profile shows around 2.5 million clones, 93% of them singletons. J gave up 9 bases and V 0 bases, and 12 bases lay outside the gene matches. The CDR3 runs 16 residues. CDR1 and CDR2 (germline): SQVTM, ANQGSEA. Sample: naive CD4+ T cells from PBMCs. Subset meaning: CD45RA+ positively selected. The clonotype originates from a man aged 18 to 30 in good health. Some clones in this sample may be carry-over from other donors' samples. The J gene is TRBJ2-7, the V gene TRBV29-1; 12 bases map to TRBD2. The CDR3 region has the DNA TGCAGCGTTGAAGACCGTGCGACTAGCGGGAGTGGCTTGCAGTACTTC. Translation gives CSVEDRATSGSGLQYF.